Below are 10 T cell receptor beta chains sequenced from a single sample in a study of blood T cell repertoires in COVID-19. The protocol was immunoSEQ multiplex PCR, while the TCRdb copy is restricted to in-frame clones and leaves out a portion. The sample records roughly 250,000 clones, approximately 90% being singletons. The source material was peripheral blood. Receptors originate from a woman between 40 and 50 years old with acute or convalescent COVID-19.

The chain employs TRBV14 and TRBJ1-1; the D is unclear. The V gene lost 0 bases and the J gene lost 3 bases, with 5 bases spanning the gap. CDR1 is SGHDN, CDR2 FVKESK, per germline. This CDR3 is built from 13 residues. The CDR3 DNA is TGTGCCAGCAGCCAAGACGTAGACACTGAAGCTTTCTTT. Its translation is CASSQDVDTEAFF.

This chain connects TRBV19 to TRBJ1-2, with 7 bases aligning to TRBD1. CDR3 length equals 16 residues. Germline-derived CDR1 and CDR2 are LNHDA and SQIVND (reference sequence). V shed 1 base and J 5 bases; nucleotides not matched to a gene: 10. The CDR3 here is CASSIVGTVLSYGYTF. CDR3 nucleotides: TGTGCCAGTAGTATAGTCGGGACAGTACTTTCGTATGGCTACACCTTC.

The rearrangement joins TRBV29-1 to TRBJ2-3; D possibly corresponds to TRBD2 (6 bases). V lost 7 bases and J 6 bases, leaving 20 bases between the germline ends. This CDR3 region has 14 residues. Germline V CDR1 and CDR2: SQVTM, ANQGSEA. Here the CDR3 DNA reads TGCAGCGGGGAGGTGGGGTCGTCCTCCGATACGCAGTATTTT. This gives the protein CSGEVGSSSDTQYF.

The count of this clone is one. The gene calls are TRBV5-8 and TRBJ2-5; 11 bases align to TRBD2. The CDR3 sequence is 16 residues long. Germline V gives CDR1 SGHTS, CDR2 YDEGEE. The V segment lost 4 bases and the J segment 5 bases; nucleotides outside the gene matches: 10. The CDR3 loop is CASSLRSGGAQETQYF. The CDR3 nucleotides read TGTGCCAGCAGCCTACGTAGCGGGGGGGCCCAGGAGACCCAGTACTTC. Combining the CDR3 with reference TRBV5-8 and TRBJ2-5 gives the whole variable domain EAGVTQSPTHLIKTRGQQATLRCSPISGHTSVYWYQQALGLGLQFLLWYDEGEERNRGNFPPRFSGRQFPNYSSELNVNALELEDSALYLCASSLRSGGAQETQYFGPGTRLLVL.

This clone was observed once. V gene TRBV4-1 combines with J gene TRBJ1-1; 8 bases match TRBD1. In germline, CDR1 is MGHRA, CDR2 YSYEKL. CDR3 length: 15 residues. Trimming removed 6 bases from V and 1 base from J; junction bases left unmatched: 7. CDR3 DNA sequence: TGCGCCAGCAGGCAGGACAGGGTCCGGAACACTGAAGCTTTCTTT. It is translated as CASRQDRVRNTEAFF.

V usage is TRBV2 and J usage is TRBJ2-1, with D possibly TRBD2 on 5 matching bases. Germline loops: CDR1 SNHLY, CDR2 FYNNEI. This CDR3 spans 17 amino acids. Between the trimmed V and J ends, which lost 4 bases and 0 bases, there was a span of 16 bases. CDR3 in DNA: TGTGCCAGCAGTGGGACTGGATCGAGAGGCTCCTACAATGAGCAGTTCTTC. This gives the protein CASSGTGSRGSYNEQFF.

The CDR3 DNA sequence: TGTGCCAGCAGTACTAGCGGGGGGGCCCATGAGCAGTTCTTC. As protein: CASSTSGGAHEQFF. This chain joins TRBV7-3 and TRBJ2-1; 13 bases agree with TRBD2. Germline lookup yields CDR1 SGHTA and CDR2 FQGTGA. Trimming cost V 6 bases and J 8 bases; bases outside gene matches: 4. The CDR3 has 14 amino acids.

In regard to this clone: One end of the junction varies from germline; a read error may be responsible. This sequence joins TRBV3-1 (or the pseudogene TRBV3-2) and TRBJ1-6; 10 nucleotides agree with TRBD1. The germline CDR1 and CDR2 sequences are LGHDT and YNNKEL (reference sequence). This CDR3 comprises 16 residues. This chain's CDR3 is CASSQRGQGYTSPLHF. CDR3 sequence (DNA): TGTGCCAGCAGCCAACGGGGACAGGGGTATACTTCACCCCTCCACTTT.

The rearrangement joins TRBV12-3 or TRBV12-4 to TRBJ2-2; D is possibly TRBD1 (6 bases). V lost 6 bases and J 8 bases, leaving 7 bases between the germline ends. The CDR3 is 11 residues long. The CDR3 region is CASSDRGELFF. DNA of the CDR3: TGTGCCAGCAGCGACAGGGGGGAGCTGTTTTTT.

The V call is TRBV5-4, the J call TRBJ2-3; maybe TRBD2 (6 bases). Germline V lookup: CDR1 SGHNT, CDR2 YYREEE (reference sequence). This CDR3 has 17 amino acids. V was cut by 0 bases and J by 0 bases, with 14 bases left in between. CDR3 loop: CASSLVVAVPSTDTQYF. The CDR3 DNA sequence: TGTGCCAGCAGCTTGGTGGTAGCGGTGCCTAGCACAGATACGCAGTATTTT.